This entry describes one T cell receptor (beta chain). Its binding antigen is unknown. Qualities for individual bases were not recorded, and no much larger clone is one base off. TCRbeta CDR3 regions were amplified from genomic DNA using the immunoSEQ Assay, a bias-controlled multiplex PCR. The published analysis was carried out like this. Within the assay, amplification of reference gene primers was used to estimate how many nucleated cells each sample contained. To quantify the absolute abundance of each unique TCRbeta CDR3 rearrangement, sequence reads were collapsed and filtered. For each sample, productive Simpson clonality was calculated as the square root of Simpson's diversity index across productive rearrangements. TCRdb re-hosts the immuneACCESS table, in-frame sequences only. Its copies lack some clones; in the studies checked, an unresolved V gene accounts for under half of them, and the cause for the rest is not known. Clone size and the V and J calls come from that table; the DNA yielded D and trimming. The sample contains around 160,000 clones, about nine tenths of them found a single time. The ten largest clones take up about 4.1% of the sample.

Participants in the prospective study were enrolled through a virtual design, were aged about 18 to 100 years, and lived in roughly 25 United States geographic areas. To assign participants to cohorts, the prospective study relied on clinical history that participants themselves reported in a screening survey and a study questionnaire. A participant counted as exposed if, within 2 weeks of entering the study, that participant had been in contact with someone who had a PCR-confirmed or clinician-diagnosed COVID-19 case. In the prospective study, mobile phlebotomists collected whole blood, serum and a nasopharyngeal or oropharyngeal swab from each participant. Participants in the prospective study had the option to provide additional blood draws and questionnaires over an approximately 2-month period. Blood samples from the prospective study were shipped frozen or at room temperature prior to DNA extraction.

From a lookup of the germline V gene (reference sequence), CDR1 and CDR2 are SEHNR and FQNEAQ. The junction shows trimming of 2 bases on V and 1 base on J, plus 5 bases between the germline ends. There are 13 amino acids in the CDR3, from cysteine to phenylalanine inclusive. Only the CDR3 portion is preserved as DNA: 39 bases, with reading frame beginning at the first base. The sample belongs to a study of blood T cell repertoires in COVID-19 (dated by TCRdb to the early 2020s). Regarding the complete study: Samples from collaborators originated in the United States, Italy and Spain and spanned both the acute and convalescent phases of COVID-19. The material from the prospective study consisted of cDNA or gDNA derived from T cells, B-cell-depleted T cells, or PBMCs. A freely available public database, intended as a resource for researchers studying the immune response to SARS-CoV-2, is where the repertoires were released. Deeply sampled blood TCRbeta repertoires from subjects exposed to, actively infected with, or recovered from COVID-19 were included in the dataset. A de-identified subject ID, COVID-19 status, age in years and sex were almost always included in the sample metadata. Where HLA class I and class II types were available, the types were taken from metadata supplied by the sample provider, not from assay-based typing. Samples were obtained from the ongoing ImmuneRACE study (first 160 participants) and from about 1,300 subjects provided by 6 global collaborators.

What the research found in general, with its limitations: The amount of clinical and demographic metadata varied by source and participant and was provided uncurated.

The chain employs TRBV7-9 and TRBJ1-1, with the D gene call left open. Material for sequencing was PBMCs or T cells enriched from blood (not recorded which). This TCR derives from a woman in her forties who had been exposed to COVID-19. The DNA sequence reads TGTGCCAGCAGCTTACGGGAGAACACTGAAGCTTTCTTT. The resulting protein is CASSLRENTEAFF.